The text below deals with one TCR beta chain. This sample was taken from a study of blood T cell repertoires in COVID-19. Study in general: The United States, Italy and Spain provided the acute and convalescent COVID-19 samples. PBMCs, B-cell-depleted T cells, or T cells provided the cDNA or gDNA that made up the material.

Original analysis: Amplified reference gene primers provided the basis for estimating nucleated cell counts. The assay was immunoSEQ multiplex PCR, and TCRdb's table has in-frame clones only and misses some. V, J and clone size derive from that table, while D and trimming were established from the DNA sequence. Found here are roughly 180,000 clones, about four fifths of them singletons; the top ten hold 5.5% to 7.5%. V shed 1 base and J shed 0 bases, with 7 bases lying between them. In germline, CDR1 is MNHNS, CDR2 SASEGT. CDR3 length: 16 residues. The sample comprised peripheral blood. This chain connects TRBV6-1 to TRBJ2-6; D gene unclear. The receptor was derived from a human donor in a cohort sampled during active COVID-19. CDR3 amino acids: CASSEGAGSGANVLTF. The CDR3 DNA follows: TGTGCCAGCAGTGAAGGGGCAGGCTCTGGGGCCAACGTCCTGACTTTC.